The next 12 T cell receptor beta chains were all read from a single sample in a study of T cells in Graves' hyperthyroidism and ophthalmopathy (dated by TCRdb to between 2017 and 2020). The library was prepared using multiplex PCR. The run used an Illumina HiSeq 2000. The TCR beta CDR3 regions were amplified from the RNA transcripts. A first-round RT-PCR of the TCR CDR3 used the HTBI primer set with the Qiagen OneStep RT-PCR kit. The public reads were reprocessed in TCRdb via fastp at Q25 and MiXCR, keeping in-frame beta chains. Records with the same CDR3 protein are collapsed into one entry carrying the most frequent genes and DNA. This sample comprises 250,000 to 350,000 distinct CDR3 sequences, about 15% of them detected only once. The ten most abundant clones make up around a third of the sample. The sequenced sample consisted of blood. Source of these receptors: a man under 40 with Graves' hyperthyroidism.

This clonotype was seen a handful of times. The genes are TRBV9 and TRBJ2-7, with D perhaps matching TRBD1 or TRBD2 (5 bases each). The CDR3 totals 17 residues. Trimming left V 4 bases short and J 0 bases short, with 20 bases between. Germline CDR1 SGDLS, CDR2 YYNGEE. For the CDR3, the DNA is TGTGCCAGCAGCTTACGGGCCGGGACGGCTAACTCCTACGAGCAGTACTTC. It encodes CASSLRAGTANSYEQYF.

Regarding this clonotype: A read error may be the cause here, since a much bigger clone is one base away. This sequence joins TRBV12-3 or TRBV12-4 and TRBJ2-2; 8 nucleotides align to TRBD1. The CDR3 covers 15 residues. After removal of 8 bases from V and 3 bases from J, the junction contained 8 bases not matched to a gene. The DNA for the CDR3 is TGTGCCAGCCAATCCCGGGACAGGCACACCGGGGAGCTGTTTTTT. This sequence encodes CASQSRDRHTGELFF.

The genes are TRBV20-1 and TRBJ2-2; TRBD2 agrees at 11 bases. CDR3 length: 15 amino acids. CDR1 and CDR2 (germline): DFQATT, SNEGSKA (reference sequence). V lost 6 bases, J lost 2 bases, and 5 bases stayed unmatched. This CDR3 is CSAASGRLNTGELFF. In DNA, the CDR3 is TGCAGTGCGGCTAGCGGGAGGCTAAACACCGGGGAGCTGTTTTTT.

On this clonotype: A much larger clone sits a single nucleotide away, making a read error possible. CDR3 DNA: TGTGCCAGCAGTGGGGGGGGCGGGGAGCTGTTTTTT. Amino acid sequence: CASSGGGGELFF. The gene calls are TRBV2 and TRBJ2-2; the match to TRBD2 covers 7 bases. V was pared by 4 bases and J by 7 bases, with 0 bases of the junction left unmatched. CDR3 length equals 12 residues. Looked up from germline, CDR1 is SNHLY and CDR2 is FYNNEI.

This clonotype was seen ten or more times. The chain combines TRBV14 with TRBJ1-1; D gene uncertain. This CDR3 is 14 amino acids long. Looked up from germline, CDR1 is SGHDN and CDR2 is FVKESK. Trimming took 1 base from V and 2 from J, leaving 8 bases between them. This chain's CDR3 is CASSQVYVNTEAFF. The CDR3, as DNA: TGTGCCAGCAGCCAAGTTTACGTTAACACTGAAGCTTTCTTT. The full variable domain, in which reference TRBV14 and TRBJ1-1 provide the parts outside the CDR3, is EAGVTQFPSHSVIEKGQTVTLRCDPISGHDNLYWYRRVMGKEIKFLLHFVKESKQDESGMPNNRFLAERTGGTYSTLKVQPAELEDSGVYFCASSQVYVNTEAFFGQGTRLTVV.

This clonotype was counted many times. This chain links TRBV20-1 with TRBJ2-3; TRBD1 is a possible D gene (5 bases). Germline V gives CDR1 DFQATT, CDR2 SNEGSKA (reference sequence). The CDR3 length is 15 residues. The V end was cut by 3 bases, the J end by 4 bases, with 17 bases between. The CDR3 reads CSASGGLVGPDTQYF. CDR3 DNA: TGCAGTGCTAGCGGTGGGCTAGTGGGGCCAGATACGCAGTATTTT.

This clonotype was recorded a few times. V gene TRBV3-1 combines with J gene TRBJ2-3; D gene ambiguous. This CDR3 is 18 amino acids long. Germline assignment: CDR1 LGHDT and CDR2 YNNKEL (reference sequence). V was shortened by 0 bases and J by 5 bases, with 21 bases between the two germline ends. In DNA form, the CDR3 reads TGTGCCAGCAGCCAAGATATAAGGCATTCTGATGGGGTAGATACGCAGTATTTT. It is translated as CASSQDIRHSDGVDTQYF.

The chain is built from TRBV19 and TRBJ2-1, with 10 bases matching TRBD2. The CDR3 loop spans 17 amino acids. CDR1 is LNHDA and CDR2 is SQIVND in the germline V gene (reference sequence). Germline trimming cut 3 bases from V and 2 bases from J; bases unmatched to any gene: 7. The CDR3 reads CASSILLAGDTYNEQFF. DNA of the CDR3: TGTGCCAGTAGTATTCTGCTAGCGGGAGATACCTACAATGAGCAGTTCTTC.

The V gene is TRBV5-8, the J gene TRBJ2-3; TRBD1 might be the D (6 bases). Looked up from germline, CDR1 is SGHTS and CDR2 is YDEGEE. The CDR3 is made up of 12 amino acids. The germline V and J ends were trimmed by 7 bases and 4 bases, with 10 bases remaining between them. The CDR3, as DNA: TGTGCCAGCTCTCAGGGGCCAGATACGCAGTATTTT. It specifies CASSQGPDTQYF.

This clonotype was counted between two and nine times. The genes are TRBV10-2 and TRBJ2-7; D is perhaps TRBD2 (7 bases). Germline assignment: CDR1 WSHSY and CDR2 SAAADI. Trimming stripped 4 bases from V and 7 bases from J, with 23 bases between. This CDR3 is built from 16 residues. The CDR3 loop is CASSGPFSGGEEEQYF. The CDR3 DNA follows: TGCGCCAGCAGTGGGCCCTTTTCGGGGGGCGAAGAGGAGCAGTACTTC.

V gene TRBV28 combines with J gene TRBJ2-2, with a weak D call TRBD1 (6 bases). Between the trimmed V and J ends, which lost 8 bases and 6 bases, there was a span of 16 bases. The germline V gene encodes CDR1 MDHEN and CDR2 SYDVKM. The CDR3 is made up of 14 amino acids. CDR3 coding DNA: TGTGCCAGCCTCCTACAGGGAAAATCCGGGGAGCTGTTTTTT. Protein sequence: CASLLQGKSGELFF.

This rearrangement joins TRBV4-1 to TRBJ2-3, with 10 positions matching TRBD1. The CDR3 totals 18 residues. Trimming cost V 0 bases and J 9 bases; bases outside gene matches: 15. Looked up from germline, CDR1 is MGHRA and CDR2 is YSYEKL. In DNA, the CDR3 is TGCGCCAGCAGCCAAGACCCATCCGGGACAGGGGTAGAAGGCACGCAGTATTTT. Protein product: CASSQDPSGTGVEGTQYF.